This T cell receptor (beta chain) stems from a study of shared clonotypes between healthy human individuals. The wider study: Each donor's CD8 memory used one plate, CD8 naive two, each CD4 subset three.

The assay was immunoSEQ multiplex PCR, and TCRdb's table has in-frame clones only and misses some. The sample consists of more than 2 million clones, approximately 96% of them appearing once. This CDR3 is built from 16 residues. CDR1 is MNHNS, CDR2 SASEGT, per germline. V was cut by 3 bases and J by 2 bases, with 17 bases left in between. The authors divided CD4+ cells into CD45RA+ naive and CD45RA-negative memory subsets. Sequencing was done on a sample of naive CD4+ T cells sorted from blood. As to subset: CD45RA+ positively selected. The sequence derives from a man between 18 and 29 years old in good health. This chain uses TRBV6-1 with TRBJ2-7; possibly TRBD2 for D (5 bases). CDR3 nucleotides: TGTGCCAGCAGTGATTGGTCCAGCGGCAGCCCCTACGAGCAGTACTTC. Its protein product is CASSDWSSGSPYEQYF.